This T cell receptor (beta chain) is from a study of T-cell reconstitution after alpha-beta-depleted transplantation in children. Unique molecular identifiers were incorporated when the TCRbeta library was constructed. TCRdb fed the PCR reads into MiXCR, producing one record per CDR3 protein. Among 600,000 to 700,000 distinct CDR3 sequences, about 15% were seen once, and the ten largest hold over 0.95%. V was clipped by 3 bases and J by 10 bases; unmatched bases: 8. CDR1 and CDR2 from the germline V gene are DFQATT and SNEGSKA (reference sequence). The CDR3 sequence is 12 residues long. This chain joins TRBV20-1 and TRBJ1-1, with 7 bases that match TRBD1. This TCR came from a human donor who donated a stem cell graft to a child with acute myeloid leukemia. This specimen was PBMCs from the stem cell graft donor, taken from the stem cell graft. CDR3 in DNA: TGCAGTGCTAGTCCCCGGACAGGTCGAGCTTTCTTT. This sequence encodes CSASPRTGRAFF.